The 14 T cell receptor beta chains below all came from one sample that was sequenced in a study of T-cell reconstitution after alpha-beta-depleted transplantation in children (dated by TCRdb to the mid-2010s). Library creation used PCR. For sequencing, an Illumina HiSeq 2500 was employed. Molecular barcoding was employed in the preparation of TCR libraries, with unique molecular identifiers being used to normalize TCRbeta repertoire quantification. The public reads were reprocessed in TCRdb via fastp at Q25 and MiXCR, keeping in-frame beta chains. Every distinct CDR3 protein forms one entry, paired with its most common genes and DNA. Across this sample there are nearly 350,000 distinct CDR3 sequences, with 15% to 20% seen only once. Roughly 40% of the sample is in the top ten clones. This specimen's treatment or condition label, per the study, means: allogeneic hematopoietic cell transplantation with graft depleted of TCRalphabeta T cells and CD19 B cells.

This specimen consisted of PBMCs, mostly from graft donor cells, obtained 360 days after TCRalphabeta/CD19-depleted stem cell transplant. The receptor set was obtained from a male patient between 2 and 10 years old who had a stem cell transplant for acute lymphoblastic leukemia, so the T cells may come from the graft donor.

V is TRBV7-8 and J is TRBJ2-1; D perhaps matches TRBD2 (5 bases). This CDR3 is built from 16 residues. Trimming removed 5 bases at V and 0 bases at J, with 14 bases between. Germline CDR1 reads SGHVS; CDR2 reads FQNEAQ. CDR3 coding DNA: TGTGCCAGCAGCGGGAGAGTAGTCGGCTCCTACAATGAGCAGTTCTTC. Protein sequence: CASSGRVVGSYNEQFF.

The rearrangement links TRBV5-1 to TRBJ2-5, with TRBD2 matching 8 bases. There are 15 residues in the CDR3. Germline-derived CDR1 and CDR2 are SGHRS and YFSETQ. J lost 7 bases, V lost 2 bases, and 10 bases had no gene match. CDR3 sequence (DNA): TGCGCCAGCAGCTTTTACGGGAGGGACGACGGGACCCAGTACTTC. Its translation: CASSFYGRDDGTQYF.

The chain combines TRBV12-5 with TRBJ2-2, with 9 bases identical to TRBD2. The CDR3 is 16 amino acids. The germline V gene encodes CDR1 LGHNT and CDR2 FRNRAP. The V and J ends lost 2 bases and 4 bases, in that order; junction bases with no gene match: 5. CDR3: CASGLRVAGVTGELFF. CDR3 bases: TGTGCTAGTGGTTTGAGGGTAGCGGGAGTCACCGGGGAGCTGTTTTTT.

The chain carries TRBV28 and TRBJ2-7; no firm D call. CDR3 length: 14 residues. Trimming took off 2 bases at V and 0 bases at J, with 8 bases between the two ends. Germline V CDR1 and CDR2: MDHEN, SYDVKM. The DNA of the CDR3 is TGTGCCAGCAGTTTACGGCCGAGCTCCTACGAGCAGTACTTC. It encodes CASSLRPSSYEQYF.

This clonotype was counted many times. V usage is TRBV9 and J usage is TRBJ1-3; D not resolved. V shed 0 bases and J shed 0 bases, with 13 bases lying between them. The CDR3 length is 17 residues. Looked up from germline, CDR1 is SGDLS and CDR2 is YYNGEE. This CDR3 reads CASSVGLGSLSGNTIYF. The DNA of the CDR3 is TGTGCCAGCAGCGTAGGTCTGGGCTCGCTCTCTGGAAACACCATATATTTT.

This clonotype was counted between two and nine times. The J gene is TRBJ1-2, the V gene TRBV6-5; no definite D call. The CDR3 has 15 residues. CDR1 is MNHEY and CDR2 is SVGAGI in the germline V gene. With 4 bases removed from V and 4 bases from J, the gap between germline ends came to 16 bases. The chain's CDR3 is CASSSRIGSSYGYTF. The CDR3 DNA sequence: TGTGCCAGCAGTTCTAGAATAGGTTCTTCCTATGGCTACACCTTC.

V usage is TRBV5-1 and J usage is TRBJ2-7; 7 nucleotides line up with TRBD1. The CDR3 has 16 residues. V lost 3 bases to trimming and J lost 3 bases; unmatched junction nucleotides: 12. Germline V gene data show CDR1 as SGHRS and CDR2 as YFSETQ. The chain's CDR3 is CASSSRMAQGIYEQYF. The CDR3 bases are TGCGCCAGCAGCTCCCGGATGGCACAGGGGATCTACGAGCAGTACTTC.

This clonotype has a handful of counts. The J gene is TRBJ1-1, the V gene TRBV28; D call uncertain. This CDR3 comprises 14 residues. Trimming took off 3 bases at V and 0 bases at J, with 8 bases between the two ends. The germline V gene encodes CDR1 MDHEN and CDR2 SYDVKM. CDR3 in amino acids: CASSFPQMNTEAFF. In DNA form, the CDR3 reads TGTGCCAGCAGTTTCCCCCAAATGAACACTGAAGCTTTCTTT.

This sequence joins TRBV12-3 or TRBV12-4 and TRBJ2-5, with 11 bases aligning to TRBD2. The V and J ends lost 3 bases and 3 bases, in that order; junction bases with no gene match: 6. The CDR3 has 16 amino acids. CDR3 nucleotides: TGTGCCAGCAGTTTTGGAAATAGCGGGAGGGAAGAGACCCAGTACTTC. Its protein is CASSFGNSGREETQYF.

This clonotype appeared a few times. The chain is built from TRBV3-1 and TRBJ2-1; 13 nucleotides line up with TRBD2. Germline CDR1 LGHDT, CDR2 YNNKEL (reference sequence). The CDR3 runs 18 residues. The J segment lost 6 bases and the V segment lost 1 base, leaving 9 bases of the junction unmatched. The CDR3 region has the DNA TGTGCCAGCAGCCAAGTTGGGGGACTAGCGGGAAGGGGCAATGAGCAGTTCTTC. Protein product: CASSQVGGLAGRGNEQFF.

In its sample, this clonotype was seen a few times. The V call is TRBV20-1, the J call TRBJ1-5; perhaps TRBD1 as D (6 bases). V lost 3 bases and J lost 7, with 16 bases in between. The length of the CDR3 is 14 residues. Per the germline V gene, CDR1 is DFQATT and CDR2 is SNEGSKA (reference sequence). CDR3 loop: CSASGPGANQPQHF. As DNA, the CDR3 is TGCAGTGCTAGTGGCCCGGGGGCAAACCAGCCCCAGCATTTT.

This chain joins TRBV4-1 and TRBJ2-3; TRBD2 matches 11 bases. Germline V gives CDR1 MGHRA, CDR2 YSYEKL. CDR3 length: 19 residues. V lost 0 bases, J lost 3 bases, and 11 bases stayed unmatched. CDR3 loop: CASSQEQLAGVLGTDTQYF. CDR3 in DNA: TGCGCCAGCAGCCAAGAGCAACTAGCGGGAGTGTTGGGTACAGATACGCAGTATTTT.

This chain uses TRBV29-1 with TRBJ1-3, with TRBD1 as a possible D gene (5 bases). The CDR3 is 15 amino acids. Trimming cost V 1 base and J 1 base, with 11 bases left between them. Germline lookup yields CDR1 SQVTM and CDR2 ANQGSEA. CDR3 nucleotide sequence: TGCAGCGTTGAAGCCTGGGGGGGGTCTGGAAACACCATATATTTT. Residues: CSVEAWGGSGNTIYF.

In this sample, this clonotype turned up once. A clone one base away is much larger, so this may be a read error. The V and J genes are TRBV10-3 and TRBJ2-3; 7 bases fit TRBD2. The CDR3 is 16 residues long. V was pared by 4 bases and J by 4 bases, with 11 bases of the junction left unmatched. Looked up from germline, CDR1 is ENHRY and CDR2 is SYGVKD. The chain's CDR3 is CAISVGEGLSPDTQYF. DNA for the CDR3: TGTGCCATCAGTGTCGGGGAGGGGCTAAGCCCAGATACGCAGTATTTT.